These 21 T cell receptor beta chains originate from one sample sequenced in a study of T cell responses to AZD1222 COVID-19 vaccine. Generated by immunoSEQ multiplex PCR, the TCRdb table keeps only in-frame clones and is missing some. The repertoire holds tens of thousands of clones, with roughly 83% as singletons. Sequenced material: peripheral blood, taken on day 0 of AZD1222 vaccination. These receptors all stem from an adult in good health.

The chain combines TRBV11-3 with TRBJ1-1, with D perhaps TRBD1 (5 bases). The CDR3 loop spans 14 amino acids. Germline CDR1 reads SGHNT; CDR2 reads YENEEA. V was trimmed by 8 bases and J by 2 bases, leaving 15 bases between them. The CDR3 coding sequence is TGTGCCAGCTCACCTGGGGGGGATAACACTGAAGCTTTCTTT. Translating gives CASSPGGDNTEAFF.

The rearrangement uses TRBV23-1 and TRBJ1-5, with unresolved D. TRBV23-1 has ORF status, its function being uncertain. The CDR3 has 16 residues. Trimming removed 2 bases at V and 0 bases at J, with 11 bases between. CDR3 in amino acids: CASSQVAEYSNQPQHF. In DNA form, the CDR3 reads TGCGCCAGCAGTCAAGTTGCAGAATATAGCAATCAGCCCCAGCATTTT.

This chain joins TRBV6-5 and TRBJ1-5; no clear D gene. V was shortened by 6 bases and J by 1 base, with 10 bases between the two germline ends. This CDR3 spans 14 amino acids. The germline V gene has CDR1 MNHEY and CDR2 SVGAGI. The CDR3 coding sequence is TGTGCCAGCAGCCCGACCGTAAGCAATCAGCCCCAGCATTTT. Translating it yields CASSPTVSNQPQHF.

The V call is TRBV5-5, the J call TRBJ1-5; D not resolved. There are 13 residues in the CDR3. Germline V gene lookup returns CDR1 SGHKS and CDR2 YYEKEE (reference sequence). Trimming left V 3 bases short and J 0 bases short, with 4 bases between. The CDR3 spells CASSWYSNQPQHF. CDR3 bases: TGTGCCAGCAGCTGGTATAGCAATCAGCCCCAGCATTTT.

The J gene is TRBJ1-2, the V gene TRBV3-1 (or the pseudogene TRBV3-2); D might be TRBD1 (6 bases). The CDR3 is made up of 15 amino acids. CDR1 is LGHDT and CDR2 is YNNKEL in the germline V gene (reference sequence). Trimming took off 6 bases at V and 7 bases at J, with 21 bases between the two ends. Here the CDR3 reads CASRHSRTQGGGYTF. In DNA, the CDR3 is TGTGCCAGCAGGCATAGTCGTACCCAAGGGGGTGGCTACACCTTC.

This chain joins TRBV28 and TRBJ1-5; no clear D gene. This CDR3 has 13 amino acids. Trimming removed 6 bases from V and 4 bases from J, with 10 bases in between. The germline V gene has CDR1 MDHEN and CDR2 SYDVKM. The CDR3 DNA is TGTGCCAGCAGATTTTCCTTTAATCAGCCCCAGCATTTT. Translated: CASRFSFNQPQHF.

The chain employs TRBV6-5 and TRBJ2-7, with 7 bases that match TRBD1. The J segment lost 0 bases and the V segment lost 3 bases, leaving 5 bases of the junction unmatched. The germline V gene encodes CDR1 MNHEY and CDR2 SVGAGI. CDR3 length: 15 amino acids. In DNA, the CDR3 is TGTGCCAGCAGTTATTTGGGGGACAGCTCCTACGAGCAGTACTTC. It encodes CASSYLGDSSYEQYF.

V gene TRBV4-3 combines with J gene TRBJ2-7, with a weak D call TRBD2 (7 bases). Germline loops: CDR1 LGHNA, CDR2 YSLEER. The CDR3 length is 16 residues. V lost 0 bases, J lost 1 base, and 13 bases lay in between. This CDR3 is CASSQDRGGPSYEQYF. The CDR3 DNA reads TGCGCCAGCAGCCAAGATAGGGGGGGACCGTCCTACGAGCAGTACTTC.

This rearrangement joins TRBV20-1 to TRBJ1-6; D unclear. From germline, CDR1 is DFQATT and CDR2 SNEGSKA (reference sequence). The CDR3 consists of 15 residues. Trimming pared 3 bases from V and 6 bases from J, leaving 15 bases between. CDR3 bases: TGCAGTGCTAGTCGGTCCATTTCTGGTAATTCACCCCTCCACTTT. Its translation is CSASRSISGNSPLHF.

This clone occurred once. The junction differs from germline at one of its ends, possibly a read error. This chain links TRBV6-5 with TRBJ1-2; D unclear. The CDR3 spans 14 residues. Germline V lookup: CDR1 MNHEY, CDR2 SVGAGI. CDR3 amino acids: CASSFSTGEGGYTF. The CDR3 DNA sequence: TGTGCTAGCAGTTTTTCGACTGGGGAAGGGGGCTACACCTTC.

The rearrangement links TRBV24-1 to TRBJ1-2; TRBD1 matches at 8 bases. The germline CDR1 and CDR2 sequences are KGHDR and SFDVKD. Trimming cost V 3 bases and J 1 base; bases outside gene matches: 6. The CDR3 totals 16 residues. For the CDR3, the DNA is TGTGCCACCAGTGATCCAGGGACAGGCCTTAACTATGGCTACACCTTC. It yields the protein CATSDPGTGLNYGYTF.

The chain combines TRBV2 with TRBJ2-1, with TRBD1 matching 10 bases. Germline V gives CDR1 SNHLY, CDR2 FYNNEI. After removal of 4 bases from V and 5 bases from J, the junction contained 5 bases not matched to a gene. The CDR3 sequence is 15 residues long. The CDR3 DNA reads TGTGCCAGCAGTGTACGAGGGACAGGGGACAATGAGCAGTTCTTC. It specifies CASSVRGTGDNEQFF.

The CDR3 loop is CASSWGGAEQYF. The CDR3 DNA sequence: TGTGCCAGCAGTTGGGGGGGAGCGGAGCAGTACTTC. The chain recombines TRBV6-5 with TRBJ2-7, with TRBD2 matching over 7 bases. Germline V gene lookup returns CDR1 MNHEY and CDR2 SVGAGI. The CDR3 has 12 amino acids. J was trimmed by 7 bases and V by 4 bases; bases with no gene match: 4.

The V gene is TRBV5-5, the J gene TRBJ1-4, with D possibly TRBD1 on 6 matching bases. Germline CDR1 SGHKS, CDR2 YYEKEE (reference sequence). The CDR3 has 17 residues. V lost 5 bases, J lost 3 bases, and 20 bases lay in between. DNA of the CDR3: TGTGCCAGCAGTTCCTCAGGGGTTTCCGCGGCTAATGAAAAACTGTTTTTT. Amino acids: CASSSSGVSAANEKLFF.

The chain combines TRBV19 with TRBJ2-3; D may be TRBD1 (5 bases). The V end was cut by 8 bases, the J end by 2 bases, with 17 bases between. CDR1 and CDR2 from the germline V gene are LNHDA and SQIVND (reference sequence). The CDR3 has 15 residues. CDR3 nucleotides: TGTGCCAGTGGCCCGGCAGGGATGTACACAGATACGCAGTATTTT. This encodes CASGPAGMYTDTQYF.

The DNA for the CDR3 is TGTGCCACCGCTCAGGGGGATAGCAATCAGCCCCAGCATTTT. It is translated as CATAQGDSNQPQHF. The chain joins TRBV19 to TRBJ1-5; 7 nucleotides align to TRBD1. The CDR3 is made up of 14 amino acids. The J segment lost 0 bases and the V segment lost 10 bases, leaving 6 bases of the junction unmatched. Germline CDR1 is LNHDA and CDR2 is SQIVND (reference sequence).

This clone was seen a single time. The chain combines TRBV9 with TRBJ2-1, with TRBD2 as a possible D gene (6 bases). The germline CDR1 and CDR2 sequences are SGDLS and YYNGEE. This CDR3 has 13 residues. Trimming stripped 0 bases from V and 12 bases from J, with 13 bases between. The CDR3 sequence: CASSVVGSARQFF. CDR3 nucleotide sequence: TGTGCCAGCAGCGTAGTCGGGAGCGCCAGGCAGTTCTTC.

The rearrangement links TRBV4-1 to TRBJ1-5; maybe TRBD1 (5 bases). Trimming took off 1 base at V and 9 bases at J, with 7 bases between the two ends. This CDR3 region has 12 residues. Germline V lookup: CDR1 MGHRA, CDR2 YSYEKL. CDR3 coding DNA: TGCGCCAGCAGCCAAGGGGACCGGCCCCAGCATTTT. It translates to CASSQGDRPQHF.

The rearrangement uses TRBV27 and TRBJ2-1, with 7 bases lining up with TRBD2. Trimming removed 4 bases from V and 0 bases from J; junction bases left unmatched: 6. CDR1 is MNHEY and CDR2 is SMNVEV in the germline V gene (reference sequence). The CDR3 totals 16 residues. The DNA of the CDR3 is TGTGCCAGCAGTTCCCCTAGCGGAAGCTCCTACAATGAGCAGTTCTTC. Translating gives CASSSPSGSSYNEQFF.

The genes are TRBV7-3 and TRBJ1-1; 7 bases align to TRBD1. There are 13 residues in the CDR3. The V and J ends lost 3 bases and 3 bases, in that order; junction bases with no gene match: 1. Germline-derived CDR1 and CDR2 are SGHTA and FQGTGA. In DNA form, the CDR3 reads TGTGCCAGCAGCTTTCAGGGGGACACTGAAGCTTTCTTT. This gives the protein CASSFQGDTEAFF.

The V and J genes are TRBV4-3 and TRBJ2-2; 7 bases map to TRBD1. There are 14 residues in the CDR3. The V gene end was trimmed by 4 bases and the J gene end by 4 bases; junction bases not matched to a gene: 3. Germline assignment: CDR1 LGHNA and CDR2 YSLEER. The CDR3 DNA is TGCGCCAGCAGCCCGGACAGGCTCACCGGGGAGCTGTTTTTT. This codes for CASSPDRLTGELFF.